A selection of T cell receptor beta chains follows, all from one sample in a study of cytomegalovirus exposure and HLA in healthy donors. Data came from immunoSEQ multiplex PCR; TCRdb stores just in-frame clones and leaves some out. The repertoire holds fewer than 95,000 clones, with 55% to 70% as singletons. Material for sequencing was PBMCs. Receptors were obtained from a woman in her forties or fifties in good health and CMV-seropositive. Both conserved end residues are part of each CDR3. D genes are given only for firm matches. The size of a clone is reported for some rows only, either as once, few or many, or as a class for expanded clones.

j_call clone_size d_call cdr3_length v_call cdr3_nt cdr3_aa
TRBJ2-7 - - 14 TRBV11-2 TGTGCCAGCACCCAGAGGGCTGGCCCCTACGAGCAGTACTTC CASTQRAGPYEQYF
TRBJ2-7 - - 14 TRBV27 TGTGCCAGCAGGTGGGGGGGGGCTTTAGGCGAGCAGTACTTC CASRWGGALGEQYF
TRBJ1-1 - - 16 TRBV19 TGTGCCAGTAGTTTTCCGTACAGCGGTATGAACACTGAAGCTTTCTTT CASSFPYSGMNTEAFF
TRBJ2-3 - TRBD2 17 TRBV2 TGTGCCAGCAGTTACGGACTAGCCGCAATTAGCACAGATACGCAGTATTTT CASSYGLAAISTDTQYF
TRBJ2-7 - - 11 TRBV5-6 TGTGCCAGCAGCTCCCTGAGCGAGCAGTACTTC CASSSLSEQYF
TRBJ2-7 - - 14 TRBV5-6 TGTGCCAGCAGTTACGGCGGGGACCCCTACGAGCAGTACTTC CASSYGGDPYEQYF
TRBJ2-5 - - 15 TRBV2 TGTGCCAGCTCCTCAAGCACAGGTTTCCAAGAGACCCAGTACTTC CASSSSTGFQETQYF
TRBJ2-5 - TRBD2 15 TRBV2 TGTGCCTGCCAACCGGGACTAGCGGGGGAAGAGACCCAGTACTTC CACQPGLAGEETQYF
TRBJ1-1 once - 16 TRBV28 TGTGCCAGCAGTTTAGGGGTGGGGGAGGGAATCACTGAAGCTTTCTTT CASSLGVGEGITEAFF
TRBJ2-3 - - 13 TRBV5-6 TGTGCCAGCAGCTTGGGGGCGACAGATACGCAGTATTTT CASSLGATDTQYF
TRBJ1-1 - - 13 TRBV29-1 TGCAGCGCGTCAGTGGCCCGTGGCACTGAAGCTTTCTTT CSASVARGTEAFF
TRBJ1-5 few TRBD1 14 TRBV6-6 TGTGCCAGCGTCTCCCGACAGGGAAATCAGCCCCAGCATTTT CASVSRQGNQPQHF
TRBJ1-1 - - 14 TRBV11-1 TGTGCCAGCAGCCCGGATGGAGCGAACACTGAAGCTTTCTTT CASSPDGANTEAFF
TRBJ2-1 - - 14 TRBV7-9 TGTTCCAGCAGCTCTGGGGGGGCCCGGAATGAGCAGTTCTTC CSSSSGGARNEQFF
TRBJ1-1 few TRBD1 14 TRBV27 TGTGCCAGCAGGTCAGCCGGGACAGGGGGTGAAGCTTTCTTT CASRSAGTGGEAFF
TRBJ2-1 - - 14 TRBV27 TGTGCCAGCAGTTCCCTGCGCTCCTACAATGAGCAGTTCTTC CASSSLRSYNEQFF
TRBJ2-1 - - 12 TRBV5-4 TGTGCCAGCAGCTGGACAGACAATGAGCAGTTCTTC CASSWTDNEQFF
TRBJ1-5 - - 17 TRBV2 TGTGCCAGCAGTGGGGAGCTGGAGGCCTCTAGCAATCAGCCCCAGCATTTT CASSGELEASSNQPQHF
TRBJ1-1 - TRBD1 12 TRBV14 TGTGCCAGCAGCCTCTCCGGGACAGTCGCTTTCTTT CASSLSGTVAFF
TRBJ2-7 - - 15 TRBV7-9 TGTGCCAGCAGCTGGGGGCACCCGAGCTCCTACGAGCAGTACTTC CASSWGHPSSYEQYF
TRBJ2-7 - - 12 TRBV28 TGTGCCAGCAGTAGGACTGGATACGAGCAGTACTTC CASSRTGYEQYF
TRBJ2-5 few TRBD1 14 TRBV6-5 TGTGCCAGCAGATCCGGACAGGCTGCGGAGACCCAGTACTTC CASRSGQAAETQYF
TRBJ1-1 once - 12 TRBV4-2 TGTGCCAGCAGCCCAGACAGATATGAAGCTTTCTTT CASSPDRYEAFF
TRBJ2-7 - - 15 TRBV19 TGTGCCAGTAGTATAGATTTGACAGGCTCCTACGAGCAGTACTTC CASSIDLTGSYEQYF
TRBJ1-1 - TRBD1 15 TRBV7-8 TGTGCCAGCAGCTTAGGAGGGGGCGCTTTCACTGAAGCTTTCTTT CASSLGGGAFTEAFF
TRBJ1-5 - - 14 TRBV16 TGTGCCAGCAGCCAAACAGGGAGCGATCAGCCCCAGCATTTT CASSQTGSDQPQHF
TRBJ1-3 - - 17 TRBV27 TGTGCCAGCAGTTCTATCGGGGGGCCTGCCTCTGGAAACACCATATATTTT CASSSIGGPASGNTIYF
TRBJ2-3 - TRBD2 19 TRBV18 TGTGCCAGCTCATTAGGGGCCCCGGGACTAGCGGGGGGCACGAATACGCAGTATTTT CASSLGAPGLAGGTNTQYF
TRBJ2-7 - TRBD1 12 TRBV6-5 TGTGCCAGCGGGACAGGGAGCTACGAGCAGTACTTC CASGTGSYEQYF
TRBJ2-3 - - 15 TRBV7-3 TGTGCCAGCAGCCCAGGGGTCCGTAGCACAGATACGCAGTATTTT CASSPGVRSTDTQYF
TRBJ2-7 - - 16 TRBV7-8 TGTGCCAGCAGCTTAGCACGACAGCAGATCGCCTACGAGCAGTACTTC CASSLARQQIAYEQYF
TRBJ1-1 - - 15 TRBV9 TGTGCCAGCAGCCGGGACTTCGTTGGGAAAACTGAAGCTTTCTTT CASSRDFVGKTEAFF
TRBJ1-2 medium-sized - 12 TRBV19 TGTGCCAGTAGTCGGGAACTCTATGGCTACACCTTC CASSRELYGYTF
TRBJ2-7 - - 17 TRBV4-1 TGCGCCAGCAGCCAAGATGGCGGAGGGGGCAAATCCTACGAGCAGTACTTC CASSQDGGGGKSYEQYF
TRBJ2-3 - TRBD2 15 TRBV6-5 TGTGCCAGCAGGGCCTCTAGCGGGGGAACAGATACGCAGTATTTT CASRASSGGTDTQYF
TRBJ2-1 - TRBD1 14 TRBV6-5 TGTGCCAGCAGTTACAAGGGGGCGCACAATGAGCAGTTCTTC CASSYKGAHNEQFF
TRBJ1-2 many - 15 TRBV4-2 TGTGCCAGCAGCCAAGATAGGTCGGGGAACTATGGCTACACCTTC CASSQDRSGNYGYTF
TRBJ2-6 - TRBD1 14 TRBV29-1 TGCAGCGTTGATTCAGGGGGCCAGGCCAACGTCCTGACTTTC CSVDSGGQANVLTF
TRBJ1-6 - - 15 TRBV11-2 TGTGCCAGCAGCTTATCTGTGGGGGCAAATTCACCCCTCCACTTT CASSLSVGANSPLHF
TRBJ1-3 - - 14 TRBV5-1 TGCGCCAGCAGCTTGGCCTGGGGGCGAAACACCATATATTTT CASSLAWGRNTIYF
TRBJ2-1 - TRBD2 15 TRBV5-6 TGTGCCAGCAGCCCCATAGCGGGGGCGGTCAATGAGCAGTTCTTC CASSPIAGAVNEQFF
TRBJ2-3 - - 15 TRBV5-1 TGCGCCAGCAGCTTGGGAGGGAAAAGCACAGATACGCAGTATTTT CASSLGGKSTDTQYF
TRBJ2-1 - - 16 TRBV4-3 TGCGCCAGCAGCCAAGGGCGGGTAAGCTCCTACAATGAGCAGTTCTTC CASSQGRVSSYNEQFF
TRBJ2-3 - TRBD2 15 TRBV19 TGTGCCAGTAGTTCCCGACTAGCGGGGGAGAATACGCAGTATTTT CASSSRLAGENTQYF
TRBJ1-4 few TRBD1 14 TRBV6-5 TGTGCCAGCATCGACAGGGGAACTAATGAAAAACTGTTTTTT CASIDRGTNEKLFF
TRBJ2-5 - TRBD2 18 TRBV7-6 TGTGCCAGCAGCTTCCCGACTAGCGGGGGGCATCCTCAAGAGACCCAGTACTTC CASSFPTSGGHPQETQYF
TRBJ1-2 - TRBD1 16 TRBV2 TGTGCCAGCAGTTCCTTTGGGACAGGGCGATCCTATGGCTACACCTTC CASSSFGTGRSYGYTF
TRBJ2-7 - - 15 TRBV5-5 TGTGCCAGCAGCTGGATGGGGGCAGGGACCTACGAGCAGTACTTC CASSWMGAGTYEQYF